Given below is one T cell receptor (beta chain) in context. Under the authors' procedure: Reference gene primers were amplified, and this amplification served to estimate nucleated cell counts. TCRdb keeps only in-frame clones here, not all; method: immunoSEQ multiplex PCR. V and J calls and clone size are copied from that table; D and trimming were computed from the DNA. Counted here are 70,000 to 85,000 clones, 82% occurring once; the ten biggest clones make up 20% to 25%. The length of the CDR3 is 13 residues. The V end lost 3 bases, the J end lost 4 bases, and 10 bases lay between the germline ends. Looked up from germline, CDR1 is SGHDT and CDR2 is YYEEEE. These data come from a study of blood T cell repertoires in COVID-19. Study-wide background: There were acute and convalescent COVID-19 samples, and they came from the United States, Italy and Spain. Sample material is recorded as cDNA or gDNA derived from T cells, B-cell-depleted T cells, or PBMCs.

This sequence originates from a human donor in a cohort sampled during active COVID-19. The sequenced sample consisted of peripheral blood. The chain has TRBV5-6 and TRBJ1-2, with a possible D match to TRBD1 (5 bases). The CDR3 bases are TGTGCCAGCAGCTGGACAAGTTCCTATGGCTACACCTTC. This codes for CASSWTSSYGYTF.